This T cell receptor beta chain was profiled in a study of blood T cell repertoires in COVID-19. Overall study context: Both acute and convalescent COVID-19 samples were obtained from the United States, Italy and Spain. T cells, B-cell-depleted T cells, or PBMCs provided the cDNA or gDNA that served as material.

The V gene's germline CDR1 is MNHEY and CDR2 SVGAGI. Trimming left V 6 bases short and J 5 bases short, with 10 bases between. The CDR3 consists of 12 residues. In the original analysis: Estimated nucleated cell counts came from reference gene primer amplification. Repertoires were generated with immunoSEQ multiplex PCR, while TCRdb's copy carries only in-frame clones and drops some. That table gives V, J and clone size, and the DNA gave D and trimming. The sample shows approximately 150,000 clones, roughly 90% of them seen only once. The rearrangement uses TRBV6-5 and TRBJ1-1; D call uncertain. The source is a woman aged 70 to 79 with acute or convalescent COVID-19. The sample comprised peripheral blood. DNA of the CDR3: TGTGCCAGCAGCCGAGCCTGGACTGAAGCTTTCTTT. As protein: CASSRAWTEAFF.